This T cell receptor beta chain was documented in a study of T-cell memory formation after mild COVID-19. This clonotype came up a few times. Antigen unknown. MiXCR was run by TCRdb on the 5' RACE reads, yielding one entry per CDR3 protein. The sample lists about 140,000 distinct CDR3 sequences, roughly 15% occurring once. Study observations and caveats: Contracting clones from day 15 to 85 showed balanced CD4/CD8; later expanders favored CD4+.

V gave up 3 bases and J gave up 6 bases, with 18 bases separating them. This CDR3 region has 15 residues. The sequenced sample was PBMCs or a T cell subset sorted from them (not recorded which). The sequence came from an adult woman who had mild COVID-19 (a few samples of this study predate the infection). Cell type and time point are not known. The genes are TRBV12-3 or TRBV12-4 and TRBJ2-7, with D possibly being TRBD1 (5 bases). In DNA, the CDR3 is TGTGCCAGCAGTTTCCCCCCCCAGGGTAGAGGCGAGCAGTACTTC. Its translation: CASSFPPQGRGEQYF.